This TCR beta chain was captured in a study of blood T cell repertoires in COVID-19. Study-wide background: COVID-19 samples, acute and convalescent, were from the United States, Italy and Spain. PBMCs, B-cell-depleted T cells, or T cells provided the cDNA or gDNA that made up the material.

Original methodology: The authors estimated nucleated cell counts from reference gene primer amplification. Libraries were prepared by immunoSEQ multiplex PCR; TCRdb keeps only in-frame clonotypes and omits some of them. The DNA gave D and trimming, while V, J and clone size come from that table. The table lists about 47,000 clones, approximately 89% of them singletons. Germline V gene sequence: CDR1 MNHEY, CDR2 SMNVEV (reference sequence). The CDR3 is made up of 15 amino acids. The V end was cut by 6 bases, the J end by 0 bases, with 15 bases between. The gene calls are TRBV27 and TRBJ2-7; D is possibly TRBD1 (6 bases). Material: peripheral blood. The receptor's source is a human donor with active COVID-19. The donor label of this sample is uncertain. The CDR3 DNA follows: TGTGCCAGCAGCCAGAAAGGGGGTTTCTCCTACGAGCAGTACTTC. This codes for CASSQKGGFSYEQYF.